The entry below gives a single T cell receptor beta chain sequence along with its context. This clonotype was counted at least ten times. No antigen is known for it. Per-nucleotide qualities are absent, and no much larger clonotype sits a single base away. TCR cDNA was made using 5'RACE template switching, a step that added a universal primer site and unique molecular identifiers. Priming of cDNA synthesis was performed from both the TCR alpha and TCR beta constant segments. Library amplification used two PCR steps, and the second PCR step added sample barcodes and sequencing adapters. Sequencing of the libraries was done on either Illumina HiSeq 2500 (2x100 bp) or NovaSeq (2x150 bp). As for the authors' bioinformatics: Demultiplexing of reads and collapsing into UMI consensus sequences were performed with MIGEC, and V(D)J alignment was carried out with MiXCR. Clonotypes responding to the vaccine were identified with edgeR on replicate PBMC samples, with the criteria of FDR below 0.01 and a log2 fold change above 5 up to day 15. Bulk clonotypes were assigned CD4 or CD8 identity according to which sequenced CD4 or CD8 repertoire held them at higher abundance. TCRdb took the public reads, trimmed them with fastp at Q25, ran MiXCR for clone calling and kept in-frame beta chains. One record per CDR3 amino acid sequence lists the most common genes and DNA. The authors' filters were not applied to this entry. Recorded for this sample are over 110,000 distinct CDR3 sequences; about 7.7% of them occurred a single time. Roughly 0.71% of the sample rests with the top ten.

The data derive from a study of T cells after yellow fever vaccination (dated by TCRdb to between 2017 and 2020). About the full investigation: Libraries from fractions with low cell numbers were prepared with the SMART-Seq v4 Ultra Low Input RNA kit. The cohort comprised two healthy male donors, one aged 18 to 30 and one aged 30 to 39 years. Bulk PBMC replicates and cell subsets were isolated from blood drawn at multiple timepoints before and after both primary and secondary immunization. To track T-cell clones before and after primary and booster YFV17D yellow fever vaccination, bulk TCR alpha and beta repertoires were sequenced longitudinally.

The meaning of the sample's treatment or condition label: live attenuated yellow fever vaccine strain. A standard Ficoll-Paque protocol was used to isolate PBMCs from peripheral blood. Dynabeads CD4 and CD8 positive selection kits were used to isolate CD4 and CD8 T-cell fractions. TriZol was used to extract RNA from bulk PBMCs, from CD4 and CD8 fractions, and from dextramer-positive and dextramer-negative fractions. The study at large found these results: The study included only a couple of donors, which limits how far the findings can be generalized. A small fraction of clonotypes showed up in both the CD4 and CD8 compartments, probably as a result of convergent recombination. Most clones expanded after primary vaccination were re-detected after the booster (96% of CD4 and approximately 89% of CD8), suggesting broad memory maintenance. Computational filtering was needed because FACS-sorted repertoires could contain abundant contaminating clonotypes from the bulk population. The secondary T-cell response was found to be weaker but faster than the primary response, with a peak reached on day 5 rather than on day 15.

CDR1 and CDR2 (DFQATT, SNEGSKA) derive from the germline V gene (reference sequence). The CDR3 spans 12 residues, from the cysteine through the phenylalanine. The read is trimmed to its CDR3 DNA, 36 bases read in frame from base 1. The sample was CD4+ T cells sorted from PBMCs, taken 5 days after the yellow fever booster vaccination. This TCR was sampled from a man aged 30 to 45 who received the YFV17D yellow fever vaccine. The sequence joins TRBV20-1 to TRBJ1-2; 8 of the junction bases match TRBD1. The CDR3 protein is CSIPDRDYGYTF. In nucleotide form, the sequence is TGCAGCATTCCGGACAGGGACTATGGCTACACCTTC.